This T cell receptor beta chain was profiled in a study of monozygotic twins with cystic fibrosis (dated by TCRdb to 2020 to 2023). Context from the whole study: Barcoded libraries were prepared from three micrograms of fragmented DNA with roughly 16 PCR cycles. TCR beta repertoires were compared within and between 16 monozygotic twin pairs with cystic fibrosis so that genetic influence on V and J gene usage could be assessed. The cohort included ten female and six male twin pairs, mostly children and adolescents, aged about 2.0 to 36.4 years with a median of roughly 10 years. Twins were ranked among 850 to 1,200 cohort participants for weight-for-height and FEVPerc (FEV1 disease centile) at the day of blood sampling. Data for three of the twin pairs had been reported previously in another context.

Worth noting for this clone: It has no known antigen specificity. The input lacks base qualities; no much larger clone sits a single base away.

TCR beta CDR3 regions were amplified by multiplex PCR using the immunoSEQ immune profiling system, following the manufacturer's instructions. Sequencing was performed on an Illumina NextSeq system. As for how the authors treated the data: The immunoSEQ Analyzer platform handled processing of the sequence data, and clonality was calculated by taking the square root of Simpson's index of productive rearrangements. V and J usage similarity was measured by Jensen-Shannon distance, and CDR3 generation probabilities were computed with OLGA. Shared CDR3 sequences were searched in the immuneACCESS database (August 2020) and in VDJdb (December 2020). What TCRdb holds here is the immuneACCESS table cut down to in-frame rearrangements. Part of the clones is not present; checked against another copy, under half of the missing clones reflect an unresolved V gene, and the others are unexplained. The D gene and trimming were derived from the DNA, and the V and J assignments and clone size from that table. The sample records more than 9,500 clones, roughly 85% of which are singletons. The top ten hold under 0.65% of the sample.

The twin pairs came from the European Cystic Fibrosis Twin and Sibling Study Cohort, a cohort that recruited patients from over a hundred CF clinics across 14 European countries. Zygosity and CFTR genotype were verified in-house, with zygosity tested by multiplex PCR of nine short tandem repeat loci. Peripheral blood was sampled from each twin, with clinical parameters recorded on the day of blood sampling. Phenol/chloroform extraction was used to isolate genomic DNA from peripheral blood cells, and the DNA was then kept in TE buffer at 4 degrees C. What the study reported, not specific to this receptor: The cohort was small, and the number of shared CDR3s showed no association with age, concordance or disease severity. V gene usage was most similar to the co-twin in 13 of 16 pairs, and J usage was most similar to the co-twin in 8 of 16 pairs, which suggests genetic constraints. Simpson clonality tended to be low (median roughly 0.009), which suggests a naive-dominated repertoire, although clonality was higher in the most severely affected patients. Monozygotic CF twin pairs shared significantly more nucleotide-identical clonotypes within each pair than unrelated CF individuals shared with one another (P = 0.000026, Mann-Whitney).

V is reduced by 0 bases and J by 6 bases, leaving a spacing of 13 bases between them. The CDR3 starts with the cysteine, ends with the phenylalanine, and has 16 residues. Only the CDR3 part of the read is kept: 48 bases, read in frame from the first base. CDR1 and CDR2 are drawn from the germline V gene: SGHRS, YFSETQ. Source material: blood. The chain uses TRBV5-1 and TRBJ1-6; no D segment can be confidently identified. The receptor was isolated from a man aged 18-30 years with cystic fibrosis. The CDR3 corresponds to CASSLGTALGNSPLHF. The bases are TGCGCCAGCAGCTTGGGCACTGCTTTGGGTAATTCACCCCTCCACTTT.